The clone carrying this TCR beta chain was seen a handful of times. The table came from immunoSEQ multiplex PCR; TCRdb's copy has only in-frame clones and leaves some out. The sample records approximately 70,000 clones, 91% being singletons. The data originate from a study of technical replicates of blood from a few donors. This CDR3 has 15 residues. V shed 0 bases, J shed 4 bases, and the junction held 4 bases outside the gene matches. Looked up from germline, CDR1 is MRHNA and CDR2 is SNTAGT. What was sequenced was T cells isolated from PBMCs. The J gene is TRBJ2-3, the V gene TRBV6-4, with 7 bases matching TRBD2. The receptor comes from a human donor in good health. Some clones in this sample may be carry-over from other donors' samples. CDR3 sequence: CASSDSSGGADTQYF. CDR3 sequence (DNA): TGTGCCAGCAGTGACTCGAGTGGGGGGGCAGATACGCAGTATTTT.